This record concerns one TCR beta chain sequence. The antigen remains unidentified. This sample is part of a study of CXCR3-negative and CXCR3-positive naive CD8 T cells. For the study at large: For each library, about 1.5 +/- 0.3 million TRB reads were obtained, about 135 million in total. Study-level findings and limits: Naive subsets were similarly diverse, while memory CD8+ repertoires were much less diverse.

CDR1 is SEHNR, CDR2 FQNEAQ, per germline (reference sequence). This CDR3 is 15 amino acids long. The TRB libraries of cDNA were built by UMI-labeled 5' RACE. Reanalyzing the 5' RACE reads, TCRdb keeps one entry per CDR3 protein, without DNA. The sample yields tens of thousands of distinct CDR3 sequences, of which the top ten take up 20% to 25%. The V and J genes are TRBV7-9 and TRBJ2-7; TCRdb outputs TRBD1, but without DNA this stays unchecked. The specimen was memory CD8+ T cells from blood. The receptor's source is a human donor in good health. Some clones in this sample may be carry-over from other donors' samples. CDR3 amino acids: CASSLEGRENYEQYF.